This T cell receptor (beta chain) was identified in a study of blood T cells in healthy people across ages. A sample-barcoded 5' primer and a J-beta primer mix were used in a second PCR of roughly 6 to 11 cycles. A template-switch adaptor containing 12 random nucleotides labeled each cDNA molecule. MiXCR, run by TCRdb on the 5' RACE reads, gives a single entry per CDR3 protein. The sample consists of 1.5 million to 2 million distinct CDR3 sequences, 25% to 30% of them appearing once. Whole-study results and caveats: Estimates drawn from one million T cells were deemed to understate diversity. The long-lived group displayed more naive CD4+ cells, plus higher diversity, than the aged donors did.

From germline, CDR1 is SGHRS and CDR2 YFSETQ. The junction had 5 bases not matched to a gene; V was cut back by 4 bases and J by 7 bases. The CDR3 length is 13 residues. This clonotype was observed at least ten times. No antigen is known for it. The sample taken for sequencing was blood. The rearrangement uses TRBV5-1 and TRBJ2-1, with 7 bases identical to TRBD2. The clonotype originates from a young woman in good health. Here the CDR3 DNA reads TGCGCCAGCAGCCCCTTGCGGGAGAATGAGCAGTTCTTC. This codes for CASSPLRENEQFF.